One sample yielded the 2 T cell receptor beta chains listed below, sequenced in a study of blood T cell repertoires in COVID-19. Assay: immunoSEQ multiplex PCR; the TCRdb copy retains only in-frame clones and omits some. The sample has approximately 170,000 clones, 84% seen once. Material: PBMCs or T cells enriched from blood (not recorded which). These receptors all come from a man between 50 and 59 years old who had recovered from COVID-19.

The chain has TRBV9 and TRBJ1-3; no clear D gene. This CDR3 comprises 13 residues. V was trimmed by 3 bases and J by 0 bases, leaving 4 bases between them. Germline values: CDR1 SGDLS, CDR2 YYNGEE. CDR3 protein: CASSAVSGNTIYF. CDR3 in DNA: TGTGCCAGCAGCGCCGTCTCTGGAAACACCATATATTTT.

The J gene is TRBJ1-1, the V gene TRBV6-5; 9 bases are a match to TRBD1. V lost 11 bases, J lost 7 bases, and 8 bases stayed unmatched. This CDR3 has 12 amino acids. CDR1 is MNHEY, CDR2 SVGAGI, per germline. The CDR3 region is CAAQGQGGEAFF. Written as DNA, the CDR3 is TGTGCCGCACAGGGACAGGGAGGTGAAGCTTTCTTT.